Included here is one TCR beta chain sequence, with context. Its antigen is unknown. This sample is drawn from a study of graft-versus-host responses after intestinal transplantation. On the study more broadly: Tacrolimus plus steroids were given to all recipients for about 3 years, preceded by anti-thymocyte globulin induction. The study's findings and limits: Ileal or blood samples showed some GvH clones first, and such clones were also found in recipient marrow. Graft-versus-host to host-versus-graft clonal ratios in allografts were high in patients with graft-donor T cell macrochimerism.

Using immunoSEQ multiplex PCR, the repertoire was profiled, and TCRdb retains in-frame clones only, with some absent. The sample carries 10,000 to 15,000 clones, roughly 84% recorded once. CDR1 MGHRA and CDR2 YSYEKL come from the germline V gene. This CDR3 has 15 amino acids. The ends were cut back, 1 base at V and 1 base at J, with 10 bases in the middle. The sample in question was PBMCs, obtained roughly 290 days after intestinal transplant. The sequence was obtained from a human patient who received an intestinal transplant, so some T cells may come from the graft donor. The chain links TRBV4-1 to TRBJ1-1; no firm D call. CDR3 coding DNA: TGCGCCAGCAGCCAAGGTTCAGAACCGAACACTGAAGCTTTCTTT. It is translated as CASSQGSEPNTEAFF.